The sequence of this TCR beta chain was determined in a study of vaccination and CD4 T cells after COVID-19. The overall study: Overlapping spike peptides of SARS-CoV-2, HCoV-NL63, HCoV-OC43 and HCoV-229E stimulated the cells.

Cultured CD4+ T cell DNA was sequenced using the Oncomine TCR Beta short-read assay. TCRdb ran MiXCR on the PCR reads and lists one entry per CDR3 protein. Of some 21,000 distinct CDR3 sequences in the sample, more than 40% were seen once. The table lists this clonotype with a few counts. Its antigen is not identified. CDR3 length: 15 residues. V was pared by 2 bases and J by 0 bases, with 10 bases between. Germline V gene lookup returns CDR1 SGHTA and CDR2 FQGNSA. Treatment reported: roughly 11-day PBMC culture with coronavirus spike peptide pools or control peptides (ViraFEST assay). This material consisted of CD4+ T cells from blood, cultured in vitro, taken before SARS-CoV-2 vaccination. The genes are TRBV7-2 and TRBJ1-2, with D unclear. The TCR comes from a human donor who had recovered from COVID-19. CDR3 bases: TGTGCCAGCAGCTTAAACCTGATAGCTAACTATGGCTACACCTTC. It translates to CASSLNLIANYGYTF.